This entry lists 19 T cell receptor beta chains sequenced from one sample in a study of T-cell reconstitution after alpha-beta-depleted transplantation in children. This sample's TCRbeta library carried unique molecular identifier barcodes. In TCRdb, the PCR reads were re-called with MiXCR into one record per CDR3 protein. The sample contains a few hundred thousand distinct CDR3 sequences, 27% of which appear only once. The sample in question was PBMCs, obtained before TCRalphabeta/CD19-depleted stem cell transplant. Receptors originate from a boy less than two years old with Wiskott-Aldrich syndrome, due to receive a stem cell transplant.

The sample holds a few counts of this clonotype. This chain connects TRBV10-3 to TRBJ2-4; the D gene is possibly TRBD2 (6 bases). Germline V gene data show CDR1 as ENHRY and CDR2 as SYGVKD. V gave up 10 bases and J gave up 0 bases, with 10 bases separating them. The CDR3 runs to 13 residues. Here the CDR3 reads CATGDRAKNIQYF. As DNA, the CDR3 is TGTGCCACGGGGGACCGAGCCAAAAACATTCAGTACTTC.

The chain recombines TRBV3-1 with TRBJ2-5; the D gene is possibly TRBD1 (5 bases). Trimming took off 9 bases at V and 5 bases at J, with 16 bases between the two ends. Germline CDR1 LGHDT, CDR2 YNNKEL (reference sequence). This CDR3 is built from 13 residues. CDR3 nucleotide sequence: TGTGCCAGTGGGTTCCAGGGTTCCGAGACCCAGTACTTC. This encodes CASGFQGSETQYF.

The rearrangement joins TRBV2 to TRBJ2-6; 11 nucleotides match TRBD1. V was pared by 7 bases and J by 2 bases, with 1 base of the junction left unmatched. The CDR3 extends over 15 amino acids. Per the germline V gene, CDR1 is SNHLY and CDR2 is FYNNEI. CDR3 protein: CASTGQGAGANVLTF. The CDR3, as DNA: TGTGCCAGCACGGGACAGGGGGCTGGGGCCAACGTCCTGACTTTC. Supplemented by reference TRBV2 and TRBJ2-6, the full variable domain reads EPEVTQTPSHQVTQMGQEVILRCVPISNHLYFYWYRQILGQKVEFLVSFYNNEISEKSEIFDDQFSVERPDGSNFTLKIRSTKLEDSAMYFCASTGQGAGANVLTFGAGSRLTVL.

This chain links TRBV18 with TRBJ1-2; D is uncertain. The V and J ends lost 4 bases and 1 base respectively, with 13 bases between them. Germline CDR1 KGHSH, CDR2 LQKENI. CDR3 length: 15 residues. The DNA for the CDR3 is TGTGCCAGCTCACGGAGTAACCCGCTTAACTATGGCTACACCTTC. Residues: CASSRSNPLNYGYTF.

The CDR3 DNA reads as TGTGCCACCAGCTCGACAGGCGCGCGCCTCCACTTT. Amino acids: CATSSTGARLHF. The V gene is TRBV15, the J gene TRBJ1-6, with a tentative D call TRBD1 (6 bases). The CDR3 is 12 residues long. Deletions cut 5 bases from V and 15 bases from J, with 14 bases between. The V gene's germline CDR1 is LNHNV and CDR2 YYDKDF (reference sequence).

This sequence joins TRBV7-6 and TRBJ2-1; 8 nucleotides line up with TRBD2. The CDR3 runs 19 residues. Germline assignment: CDR1 SGHVS and CDR2 FNYEAQ. J gave up 1 base and V 2 bases, and 13 bases lay outside the gene matches. In nucleotides, the CDR3 is TGTGCCAGCAGCTTACTCCCGCTGGTAGCGGGAAATTCCTACAATGAGCAGTTCTTC. Translated: CASSLLPLVAGNSYNEQFF.

The chain carries TRBV7-8 and TRBJ2-1; the D gene is possibly TRBD1 (7 bases). The germline V gene has CDR1 SGHVS and CDR2 FQNEAQ. V was clipped by 4 bases and J by 8 bases, with 24 bases between them. The CDR3 has 17 residues. The CDR3 spells CASSSRPDRAGLDEQFF. CDR3 sequence (DNA): TGTGCCAGCAGCTCACGACCTGACAGGGCGGGATTGGATGAGCAGTTCTTC.

In this sample, this clonotype turned up many times. J is TRBJ2-2 and V is TRBV9; perhaps D is TRBD1 or TRBD2 (5 bases each). Germline-derived CDR1 and CDR2 are SGDLS and YYNGEE. The V gene lost 0 bases and the J gene lost 5 bases, with 5 bases spanning the gap. CDR3 length: 13 residues. The CDR3: CASSVGGTGELFF. The CDR3, as DNA: TGTGCCAGCAGCGTAGGGGGGACCGGGGAGCTGTTTTTT.

The J gene is TRBJ2-7, the V gene TRBV5-1; the match to TRBD2 covers 10 bases. With V trimmed by 4 bases and J by 2 bases, 9 bases remained unmatched. This CDR3 contains 16 residues. Germline V gene lookup returns CDR1 SGHRS and CDR2 YFSETQ. The CDR3 sequence: CASSLARTSGPYEQYF. In nucleotides, the CDR3 is TGCGCCAGCAGCCTTGCCCGGACTAGCGGCCCCTACGAGCAGTACTTC.

This clonotype was seen only a few times. The rearrangement joins TRBV20-1 to TRBJ1-1; no clear D. Germline lookup yields CDR1 DFQATT and CDR2 SNEGSKA (reference sequence). There are 13 residues in the CDR3. V was cut by 3 bases and J by 0 bases, with 8 bases left in between. The CDR3 DNA is TGCAGTGCTAGCCAGCACATGAACACTGAAGCTTTCTTT. Its translation: CSASQHMNTEAFF.

The chain is built from TRBV4-2 and TRBJ2-5; 9 bases fit TRBD2. Germline V gene sequence: CDR1 LGHNA, CDR2 YNFKEQ. With 5 bases clipped from V and 2 bases from J, the junction kept 15 bases outside the gene matches. The CDR3 covers 18 residues. CDR3 sequence reads: CASSGLTSGRGWQETQYF. As DNA, the CDR3 is TGTGCCAGCAGCGGACTGACTAGCGGAAGAGGGTGGCAAGAGACCCAGTACTTC.

This chain links TRBV7-2 with TRBJ2-1, with D perhaps TRBD2 (5 bases). Germline-derived CDR1 and CDR2 are SGHTA and FQGNSA. The CDR3 totals 17 residues. V lost 5 bases, J lost 0 bases, and 17 bases lay in between. In DNA, the CDR3 is TGTGCCAGCAGCCTACGAGGCGGCGGGCTCTCCTACAATGAGCAGTTCTTC. It translates to CASSLRGGGLSYNEQFF.

This clonotype occurred a few times. This rearrangement joins TRBV10-3 to TRBJ2-3, with 7 bases identical to TRBD1. CDR1 and CDR2 from the germline V gene are ENHRY and SYGVKD. The CDR3 contains 15 residues. With 5 bases clipped from V and 2 bases from J, the junction kept 7 bases outside the gene matches. Here the CDR3 reads CAISSGTAYTDTQYF. CDR3 DNA sequence: TGTGCCATCAGTTCAGGGACAGCGTACACAGATACGCAGTATTTT.

The chain recombines TRBV24-1 with TRBJ2-3, with D possibly TRBD1 on 5 matching bases. The CDR3 contains 16 residues. CDR1 is KGHDR, CDR2 SFDVKD, per germline. V lost 1 base and J 4 bases, leaving 14 bases between the germline ends. The CDR3 nucleotides are TGTGCCACCAGTGATTTTTGGGCAGGGAAGGCAGATACGCAGTATTTT. Its protein product is CATSDFWAGKADTQYF.

Only a few counts were recorded for this clonotype. The V and J genes are TRBV19 and TRBJ2-2; no firm D call. Trimming removed 3 bases from V and 4 bases from J, with 9 bases in between. The germline CDR1 and CDR2 sequences are LNHDA and SQIVND (reference sequence). The CDR3 spans 14 residues. The CDR3, as DNA: TGTGCCAGTAGTATTGAGGCTGGCACCGGGGAGCTGTTTTTT. Its protein is CASSIEAGTGELFF.

The gene calls are TRBV5-1 and TRBJ2-1, with 10 positions matching TRBD2. The CDR3 extends over 15 amino acids. Germline V lookup: CDR1 SGHRS, CDR2 YFSETQ. J gave up 7 bases and V 2 bases, and 6 bases lay outside the gene matches. In DNA, the CDR3 is TGCGCCAGCAGCTTAAGAGCGGGAGGGCGGAATGAGCAGTTCTTC. Amino acid sequence: CASSLRAGGRNEQFF.

This chain joins TRBV24-1 and TRBJ2-1; 8 nucleotides match TRBD2. The germline V gene has CDR1 KGHDR and CDR2 SFDVKD. The CDR3 contains 15 residues. V trimming: 0 bases; J trimming: 9 bases; junction bases outside the gene matches: 6. Here the CDR3 reads CATSDLVERECEQFF. The CDR3 nucleotides read TGTGCCACCAGTGATTTGGTCGAGCGGGAGTGTGAGCAGTTCTTC.

V and J are TRBV20-1 and TRBJ2-5; TRBD2 agrees at 10 bases. This CDR3 has 14 residues. Germline V gene sequence: CDR1 DFQATT, CDR2 SNEGSKA (reference sequence). Written as DNA, the CDR3 is TGCTCCCCTAGCGGGAGAGTTTCAAAAGAGACCCAGTACTTC. Translation gives CSPSGRVSKETQYF.

The gene calls are TRBV7-9 and TRBJ2-3, with 8 bases that match TRBD2. CDR3 length equals 16 residues. Germline values: CDR1 SEHNR, CDR2 FQNEAQ (reference sequence). Trimming took 3 bases from V and 4 from J; bases not matched to a gene: 9. The CDR3 protein is CASSFVAGLMADTQYF. The CDR3 DNA reads TGTGCCAGCAGCTTTGTAGCGGGATTGATGGCAGATACGCAGTATTTT.